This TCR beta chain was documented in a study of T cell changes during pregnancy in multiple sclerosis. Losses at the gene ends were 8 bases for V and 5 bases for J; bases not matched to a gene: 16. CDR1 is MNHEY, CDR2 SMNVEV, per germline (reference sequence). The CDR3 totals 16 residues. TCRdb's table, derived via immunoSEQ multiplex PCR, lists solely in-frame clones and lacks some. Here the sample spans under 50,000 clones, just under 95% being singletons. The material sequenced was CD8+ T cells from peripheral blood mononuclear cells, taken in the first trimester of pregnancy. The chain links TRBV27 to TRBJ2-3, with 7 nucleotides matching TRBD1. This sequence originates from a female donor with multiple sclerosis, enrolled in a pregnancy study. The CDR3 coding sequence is TGTGCCAGCCACGAGATAGGGGGCACCACGGGAGATACGCAGTATTTT. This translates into CASHEIGGTTGDTQYF.